The TCR beta chain under discussion was sequenced for a study of control samples from healthy donors and cancer patients. Clones were read by immunoSEQ multiplex PCR, and TCRdb kept only the in-frame ones, dropping some. The sample lists some 130,000 clones, about 92% occurring once. The clonotype was recovered from a man aged 50-60 years with head and neck cancer. Sequenced: PBMCs.

The CDR3 is CASSPGGGEQYF. CDR3 in DNA: TGTGCCAGCAGTCCAGGGGGCGGCGAGCAGTACTTC. The rearrangement links TRBV2 to TRBJ2-7; 8 positions match TRBD1. The CDR3 is 12 amino acids. Germline V gene data show CDR1 as SNHLY and CDR2 as FYNNEI. Trimming took 5 bases from V and 6 from J; bases not matched to a gene: 3.